These 11 T cell receptor beta chains share one sample of origin, sequenced in a study of CD8 T cells in ankylosing spondylitis (dated 2017 in TCRdb). The library was made by 5' RACE. Sequencing was carried out with an Illumina HiSeq 2500. The public sequencing data were trimmed at Q25 with fastp and processed into clonotypes with MiXCR by TCRdb, which kept only in-frame beta chains. CDR3 protein sequences are deduplicated, and each keeps its most common genes and DNA. Recorded for this sample are roughly 230,000 distinct CDR3 sequences; more than 15% of them occurred a single time. The ten largest make up around 33% of the sample. Material for sequencing was blood, either unsorted or a sorted T cell fraction (not recorded which). All receptors come from a male donor with ankylosing spondylitis or in good health (not recorded which).

The chain has TRBV4-2 and TRBJ2-7; TRBD2 matches 8 bases. CDR3 length: 15 amino acids. Unmatched junction bases numbered 4, after V lost 1 base and J lost 2 bases. CDR1 is LGHNA, CDR2 YNFKEQ, per germline. In nucleotides, the CDR3 is TGTGCCAGCAGCCAAGGGACTAGCACGGCCTACGAGCAGTACTTC. This gives the protein CASSQGTSTAYEQYF.

This clonotype was recorded a few times. This chain links TRBV29-1 with TRBJ1-1; possible D gene TRBD1, 6 bases. Deletions cut 8 bases from V and 7 bases from J, with 20 bases between. The CDR3 has 13 residues. Germline CDR1 reads SQVTM; CDR2 reads ANQGSEA. The CDR3, as DNA: TGCAGCACTGCGGGACATCGGAGATATGAAGCTTTCTTT. Its translation is CSTAGHRRYEAFF.

V is TRBV19 and J is TRBJ1-1; no clear D. Germline V CDR1 and CDR2: LNHDA, SQIVND (reference sequence). CDR3 length: 15 residues. The V end lost 7 bases, the J end lost 0 bases, and 15 bases lay between the germline ends. CDR3 in amino acids: CASISLEPVNTEAFF. The CDR3 region has the DNA TGTGCCAGTATTTCCTTGGAGCCCGTGAACACTGAAGCTTTCTTT.

Only a few counts were recorded for this clonotype. The chain recombines TRBV7-8 with TRBJ2-7; D is unresolved. CDR3 length equals 14 residues. Germline CDR1 is SGHVS and CDR2 is FQNEAQ. V dropped 6 bases and J dropped 3 bases, with 15 bases sitting between them. DNA of the CDR3: TGTGCCAGCAGAAGATTGGACGCGAGCTACGAGCAGTACTTC. Translating gives CASRRLDASYEQYF.

This clonotype occurred a few times. The chain joins TRBV7-2 to TRBJ2-5, with D unresolved. CDR3 size: 13 residues. V lost 2 bases, J lost 5 bases, and 9 bases lay in between. Germline-derived CDR1 and CDR2 are SGHTA and FQGNSA. The CDR3 DNA sequence: TGTGCCAGCAGCTTACCGGAAGGGGAGACCCAGTACTTC. This gives the protein CASSLPEGETQYF.

CDR3: CSARGRASLEQYF. Here the CDR3 DNA reads TGCAGTGCTAGAGGCAGGGCTTCCTTGGAGCAGTACTTC. The chain uses TRBV20-1 and TRBJ2-7; maybe TRBD1 (5 bases). Deletions cut 1 base from V and 7 bases from J, with 14 bases between. The CDR3 is 13 amino acids. Germline CDR1 DFQATT, CDR2 SNEGSKA (reference sequence).

The chain recombines TRBV5-6 with TRBJ2-1, with 7 positions matching TRBD1. V trimming: 2 bases; J trimming: 2 bases; junction bases outside the gene matches: 4. This CDR3 contains 15 residues. Germline CDR1 SGHDT, CDR2 YYEEEE. The CDR3 is CASSFPGQTYNEQFF. The CDR3 bases are TGTGCCAGCAGCTTTCCGGGACAGACCTACAATGAGCAGTTCTTC.

This chain links TRBV5-8 with TRBJ2-7, with D perhaps given as TRBD1 or TRBD2 (6 bases each). The CDR3 length is 13 residues. Germline CDR1 reads SGHTS; CDR2 reads YDEGEE. Trimming shortened V by 4 bases and J by 6 bases, and 14 bases separated the two germline ends. CDR3 nucleotide sequence: TGTGCCAGCAGCCCGGAGGGGGGATTCGAGCAGTACTTC. This sequence encodes CASSPEGGFEQYF.

The chain links TRBV5-1 to TRBJ2-1; 7 nucleotides line up with TRBD2. V shed 0 bases, J shed 2 bases, and the junction held 5 bases outside the gene matches. CDR1 and CDR2 from the germline V gene are SGHRS and YFSETQ. The CDR3 length is 16 residues. The CDR3 DNA reads TGCGCCAGCAGCTTGGGGCTAGCGGATGCCTACAATGAGCAGTTCTTC. Residues: CASSLGLADAYNEQFF.

This clonotype came up many times. CDR3 in amino acids: CASSAYEHEQFF. The CDR3 nucleotides are TGTGCCAGCAGCGCCTACGAACATGAGCAGTTCTTC. The V call is TRBV9, the J call TRBJ2-1; no definite D call. Trimming took 3 bases from V and 8 from J, leaving 9 bases between them. This CDR3 comprises 12 residues. Germline V gives CDR1 SGDLS, CDR2 YYNGEE.

There are many counts of this clonotype. The chain carries TRBV5-6 and TRBJ2-7; D remains ambiguous. Germline V gives CDR1 SGHDT, CDR2 YYEEEE. CDR3 length equals 15 residues. Between the trimmed V and J ends, which lost 1 base and 2 bases, there was a span of 13 bases. The DNA of the CDR3 is TGTGCCAGCAGCTTGATGTACGCCGTCCCCTACGAGCAGTACTTC. This gives the protein CASSLMYAVPYEQYF.